The entry that follows covers one T cell receptor (beta chain) sequence. This clone was seen only a few times. Its antigen target is currently unknown. Base qualities are not at hand, and no much larger clone is one base apart. The CDR3 regions of human TCRbeta chains were analyzed by immunosequencing. Turning to the authors' computational methods: TCRs in the repertoires were compared against a reference library of SARS-CoV-2-specific TCRs that had been generated with the MIRA antigen-specificity platform. Breadth was defined as the fraction of unique TCRs that were SARS-CoV-2-associated. Depth was defined as the fraction of total T cells that were SARS-CoV-2-associated. Using the MIRA data, every spike-specific TCR was mapped to the spike region that the TCR reacted to and assigned to either a CD4 or a CD8 class. Log10-transformed breadth and depth values were compared by one-way ANOVA with Sidak's multiple comparisons tests. The immuneACCESS repertoire file appears here via TCRdb, limited to in-frame rearrangements. These files lack a portion of the clones; in checked studies, under half of the deficit traces to unresolved V genes, and the cause of the others is not known. V and J calls and clone size are those listed in that table; D and trimming were worked out from the DNA. The sample records fewer than 250,000 clones, around 92% of which are singletons. Clones ranked in the top ten supply less than 1.5% of the sample.

CDR1 and CDR2, per the germline V gene (reference sequence), are SEHNR and FQNEAQ. V is trimmed back by 5 bases and J by 0 bases, and the junction contains 11 bases that no gene match accounts for. Measured from the cysteine to the phenylalanine, the CDR3 is 18 residues long. Only the CDR3 part of the read is kept: 54 bases, read in frame from the first base. The data belong to a study of T cell responses to AZD1222 COVID-19 vaccine (dated by TCRdb to the early 2020s). For context, the study as a whole: AZD1222 recipients with second doses at about 4 weeks or about 12 weeks were pooled, because spike-specific TCR depth and breadth did not differ between schedules. TCR sequencing covered 230 or so trial participants: 200 to 210 given two doses of AZD1222 and 26 given two doses of MenACWY control vaccine. Enrollment into the trials was organized by age into subgroups of 18-55, 56-69 and 70-plus years, and those subgroups contained roughly 150, 30 and 60 TCR-sequenced participants, respectively.

Broader findings and caveats from the paper: Because no day 14 peak-response samples were available, repertoires were characterized only after the peak T cell response. Spike-specific TCR breadth and depth rose significantly after two AZD1222 doses compared with day 0 and with MenACWY recipients. Participants were mostly white British and included more females than males, and it was suggested by the authors that clonal diversity may have been underestimated. Vaccine-associated CD4 TCRs spanned the whole spike protein, with dominant responses in regions 160-218 and 743-854. Reportedly, almost half of the unique spike-specific TCRs recognized epitopes lying outside the regions that are mutated in the B.1.351 and B.1.1.7 variants. The 56-69-year group was small, and its depth increase did not reach significance, likely because of low power. Conclusions about previously exposed vaccinees were limited because only a handful of AZD1222 recipients were SARS-CoV-2 seropositive at baseline.

What this sample's time point label stands for: baseline before first vaccination. Vaccinee samples came from UK trials COV001 and COV002, including a single-blind randomized controlled phase 2/3 trial of AZD1222 (ChAdOx1 nCoV-19) in healthy adults. For TCRbeta chain sequencing, PBMC samples were collected from trial participants at day 0 and at day 28 after the second dose. This specimen was peripheral blood, taken on day 0 of AZD1222 vaccination. The chain is assembled from TRBV7-9 and TRBJ2-7; TRBD2 matches 12 bases in the middle. The sequence came from an adult in good health. The DNA sequence follows: TGTGCCAGCAGCCCGTCGACTAGCGGGGGCCTCAGCTCCTACGAGCAGTACTTC. Its translation is CASSPSTSGGLSSYEQYF.